Each of the 4 T cell receptor beta chains below was sequenced from the same sample in a study of beta chain features in type 1 diabetes. No antigen is known for these receptors. The entirety of the isolated RNA underwent reverse transcription, so expressed TCRB transcripts were sequenced. Only in-frame clones appear in the TCRdb table, and some are missing; sequencing was by immunoSEQ multiplex PCR. The sample consists of hundreds of thousands of clones, about 14% of them appearing once. Study outcomes and limitations: TCRB CDR3 length was moderately but significantly reduced in all four CD4+ subsets of Type 1 diabetes patients.

The sequenced material came from naive CD4+ T cells from blood. The source is a man aged 18 to 29 with type 1 diabetes.

This chain uses TRBV4-3 with TRBJ1-4, with TRBD1 identical over 8 bases. The V gene end was trimmed by 4 bases and the J gene end by 6 bases; junction bases not matched to a gene: 10. Germline CDR1 reads LGHNA; CDR2 reads YSLEER. The CDR3 runs to 16 residues. The CDR3 loop is CASSREQGAGDEKLFF. The DNA of the CDR3 is TGCGCCAGCAGCCGAGAGCAGGGGGCAGGGGATGAAAAACTGTTTTTT.

This clone was observed a handful of times. The chain is built from TRBV5-5 and TRBJ2-5; 13 bases are shared with TRBD2. This CDR3 contains 16 residues. From germline, CDR1 is SGHKS and CDR2 YYEKEE (reference sequence). V trimming: 4 bases; J trimming: 4 bases; junction bases outside the gene matches: 7. The CDR3 sequence is CASSSRTSGSRETQYF. Written as DNA, the CDR3 is TGTGCCAGCAGCAGCCGGACTAGCGGGAGCCGAGAGACCCAGTACTTC.

The chain recombines TRBV6-4 with TRBJ2-6, with TRBD1 identical over 8 bases. CDR3 length: 17 amino acids. V lost 3 bases and J lost 0; bases outside the gene matches: 4. Looked up from germline, CDR1 is MRHNA and CDR2 is SNTAGT. The CDR3 sequence is CASSDGTGDSGANVLTF. CDR3 nucleotides: TGTGCCAGCAGTGATGGGACAGGCGACTCTGGGGCCAACGTCCTGACTTTC.

Details on this clone: Within the sample, other DNA sequences also encode this same CDR3. The chain links TRBV30 to TRBJ1-1; D gene uncertain. The V and J ends lost 2 bases and 5 bases respectively, with 6 bases between them. The germline gives CDR1 GTSNPN, CDR2 SVGIG (reference sequence). This CDR3 contains 11 residues. The CDR3 is CAWSSGTEAFF. Here the CDR3 DNA reads TGTGCCTGGAGTTCTGGGACTGAAGCTTTCTTT.